This entry is about one TCR beta chain. Its specificity is unknown. This entry belongs to a study of siplizumab effects on memory and regulatory T cells. Study outcomes and limitations: Sequences below about 10^-5 frequency were poorly captured. As a result, only a minor fraction of alloreactive clones mapped to unstimulated subsets.

Generated by immunoSEQ multiplex PCR, the TCRdb table keeps only in-frame clones and is missing some. In the table there are about 91,000 clones, roughly 96% of which are singletons. Germline V gene lookup returns CDR1 LGHNA and CDR2 YNFKEQ. Trimming took off 1 base at V and 4 bases at J, with 9 bases between the two ends. The CDR3 loop spans 14 amino acids. What was sequenced was naive CD4+ T cells sorted from blood. The chain uses TRBV4-2 and TRBJ2-3; D remains ambiguous. This receptor was obtained from a human donor in good health. The CDR3 is CASSQVRSPDTQYF. The CDR3 region has the DNA TGTGCCAGCAGCCAAGTTAGGTCCCCAGATACGCAGTATTTT.